The 17 T cell receptor beta chains reported below all come from one sample, sequenced in a study of CD8+ T cells in alopecia areata. Reverse transcribed after extraction, RNA yielded cDNA as the sequencing template. Here immunoSEQ multiplex PCR was the method, and the copy in TCRdb shows in-frame clones only, minus some. Recorded here are approximately 300,000 clones, none singletons. Cells from pooled cutaneous lymph nodes were sorted by CD4, CD8alpha, NKG2D, NKG2ACE and other markers. Material for sequencing was CD4+ T cells sorted from a lymph node. The source is a C3H/HeJ mouse with alopecia areata. The MHC haplotype recorded for the strain is H2-k.

This clone was observed a handful of times. All gene names here are mouse names. The read ends 4 residues early relative to the CDR3; the germline J gene fills the gap. Other DNA sequences within the sample encode an identical CDR3. The chain joins TRBV13-3 to TRBJ1-1, with 9 positions matching TRBD1. Germline V lookup: CDR1 NNHDY, CDR2 SYVADS. Losses at the gene ends were 2 bases for V and 4 bases for J; bases not matched to a gene: 0. The CDR3 extends over 13 amino acids. CDR3 region: CASSETGGTEVFF. Incomplete CDR3 DNA: TGTGCCAGCAGTGAGACAGGGGGCACA.

A word on this clone: Gene names are mouse gene names. The read comes to an end 4 residues before the CDR3 does, leaving the germline J gene to fill in the end. This chain joins TRBV31 and TRBJ2-3, with D perhaps matching TRBD1 (6 bases). The CDR3 is 15 residues long. In germline, CDR1 is GKSSPN, CDR2 SITVG. The germline V and J ends were trimmed by 1 base and 0 bases, with 11 bases remaining between them. The CDR3 is CAWSRDKFSAETLYF. The DNA read from the CDR3 is TGTGCCTGGAGTCGGGACAAATTTAGTGCAGAA.

This clone was found a few times. Gene labels here are mouse ones. Coverage ceases 4 residues before the CDR3 finishes, and the germline J gene fills in the end. The V gene is TRBV16, the J gene TRBJ2-1, with TRBD2 matching over 10 bases. V lost 4 bases to trimming and J lost 1 base; unmatched junction nucleotides: 4. The CDR3 consists of 16 residues. In germline, CDR1 is SGHSA, CDR2 FRNQAP. The CDR3 DNA, read in part, is TGTGCAAGCAGCTCCGGGACTGGGGAAAACTATGCT. This codes for CASSSGTGENYA. The whole CDR3 protein reads CASSSGTGENYAEQFF. Full variable domain (remainder filled in from reference TRBV16 and TRBJ2-1): NAGVIQTPRHKVTGKGQEATLWCEPISGHSAVFWYRQTIVQGLEFLTYFRNQAPIDDSGMPKERFSAQMPNQSHSTLKIQSTQPQDSAVYLCASSSGTGENYAEQFFGPGTRLTVL.

In its sample, this clone was seen a few times. Any gene name here is a mouse gene name. Read sequence stops 4 residues before the CDR3 end, and the germline J gene provides the missing end. In the same sample, other DNA sequences code for this CDR3. The rearrangement uses TRBV5 and TRBJ2-5; D is ambiguous. This CDR3 region has 13 residues. The V end lost 4 bases, the J end lost 0 bases, and 5 bases lay between the germline ends. From germline, CDR1 is LGHNA and CDR2 YNLKQL (reference sequence). The CDR3 loop reads CASSPSNQDTQYF. CDR3 bases read: TGTGCCAGCAGCCCCTCGAACCAAGAC.

On this clone itself: Any gene name here is a mouse gene name. The read gets to within 4 residues of the CDR3 end, and the germline J gene fills in the rest. Other nucleotide sequences in the sample specify the same CDR3. The rearrangement uses TRBV1 and TRBJ2-7, with TRBD2 identical over 10 bases. In germline, CDR1 is NSQYPW, CDR2 LRSPGD (reference sequence). The CDR3 covers 15 residues. CDR3 DNA, as far as it was read: TGCACCTGCAGTGCAGACCCTGGGGGGGCGGAT. As protein: CTCSADPGGAD. The CDR3 in its entirety is CTCSADPGGADEQYF.

This clone was counted between two and nine times. These gene names are mouse names. The CDR3 goes on 4 residues after the read ends, and that part is filled in from the germline J gene. The same CDR3 can be traced to other DNA sequences in this sample. This chain joins TRBV14 and TRBJ2-3; TRBD2 is a possible D gene (6 bases). The V end was cut by 2 bases, the J end by 0 bases, with 10 bases between. Germline-derived CDR1 and CDR2 are SGHDT and FRDEAV. CDR3 length: 15 amino acids. Here the CDR3 reads CASSFGGPSAETLYF. The DNA read from the CDR3 is TGTGCCAGCAGTTTTGGGGGACCTAGTGCAGAA.

Regarding this clone: Gene names denote mouse genes. From the germline J gene comes the end of the CDR3, since the read stops 4 residues before it. This chain links TRBV3 with TRBJ2-5, with D maybe TRBD1 (5 bases). The CDR3 extends over 15 amino acids. Trimming removed 1 base from V and 3 bases from J, with 11 bases in between. Germline lookup yields CDR1 SNHLY and CDR2 FYNGKV (reference sequence). Partial CDR3 DNA: TGTGCCAGCAGCTTAGATGCGGACAATCAAGAC. Its protein product is CASSLDADNQD. The entire CDR3 protein reads CASSLDADNQDTQYF.

On this clone: Gene and germline names: mouse. The CDR3 goes on 4 residues after the read ends, and that part is filled in from the germline J gene. The V call is TRBV19, the J call TRBJ2-7; no definite D call. This CDR3 spans 13 amino acids. Germline V gene data show CDR1 as FNHDT and CDR2 as SITEND (reference sequence). The CDR3 reads CASSSREVYEQYF. The sequenced CDR3 bases are TGTGCCAGCAGTTCTAGAGAGGTTTAT.

This clone was counted a few times. Gene names and germline refer to mouse. The read stops 4 residues short of the end of the CDR3; the missing end is completed from the germline J gene. This sample also contains other DNA sequences that code for the same CDR3. The chain joins TRBV13-1 to TRBJ2-5; 7 nucleotides align to TRBD1. Trimming at V came to 3 bases and at J to 0 bases, leaving 4 bases not matched to a gene. The CDR3 sequence is 15 residues long. Germline-derived CDR1 and CDR2 are NSHNY and SYGAGN. The DNA read from the CDR3 is TGTGCCAGCAGTGGGGGACAGATTAACCAAGAC. Its protein is CASSGGQINQD. The entire CDR3 protein is CASSGGQINQDTQYF.

The table lists this clone with a few counts. Gene names follow the mouse nomenclature. The read ends 4 residues shy of where the CDR3 ends; the end is completed using the germline J gene. The rearrangement uses TRBV4 and TRBJ2-1, with 11 bases lining up with TRBD2. There are 15 residues in the CDR3. Germline V gene sequence: CDR1 LGHDT, CDR2 YNNKQL (reference sequence). Germline trimming cut 5 bases from V and 5 bases from J; bases unmatched to any gene: 5. CDR3 DNA (partial): TGTGCCAGCAGCCCCCTGGGACTGGGGGATGCT. Its protein product is CASSPLGLGDA. The full CDR3 is CASSPLGLGDAEQFF.

This clone was observed a few times. Mouse names are used for the genes. The read terminates 4 residues before the CDR3 end, so the remaining end is supplied by the germline J gene. The chain combines TRBV31 with TRBJ2-1; TRBD2 matches 10 bases. Per the germline V gene, CDR1 is GKSSPN and CDR2 is SITVG. The trim removed 1 base at V and 4 bases at J, leaving 7 bases unmatched. The CDR3 extends over 16 amino acids. The CDR3 DNA, read in part, is TGTGCCTGGAGTCCATTTCGACTGGGGGGTTATGCT. Amino acid sequence: CAWSPFRLGGYA. The entire CDR3 is CAWSPFRLGGYAEQFF.

To note about this clone: The genes and germline here are from mouse. The read falls 4 residues short of the CDR3 end, and the missing part is taken from the germline J gene. V usage is TRBV13-1 and J usage is TRBJ2-7, with a possible D match to TRBD1 (6 bases). The V end was cut by 5 bases, the J end by 0 bases, with 15 bases between. The CDR3 loop spans 15 amino acids. Germline values: CDR1 NSHNY, CDR2 SYGAGN. CDR3 in amino acids: CASSKGQQSSYEQYF. Partial CDR3 DNA: TGTGCCAGCAGCAAGGGACAACAGAGCTCCTAT.

This clone was counted a few times. Each gene name is a mouse one. The missing CDR3 end, 3 residues past where the read stops, is filled in from the germline J gene. The chain carries TRBV13-1 and TRBJ1-6, with 10 nucleotides matching TRBD1. TRBJ1-6 has ORF status, its function being uncertain. V trimming: 3 bases; J trimming: 7 bases; junction bases outside the gene matches: 1. The germline gives CDR1 NSHNY, CDR2 SYGAGN. This CDR3 is 14 amino acids long. The sequenced part of the CDR3 DNA is TGTGCCAGCAGTGTGACAGGGGGCAATTCGCCC. The encoded protein is CASSVTGGNSP. The full CDR3 sequence reads CASSVTGGNSPLYF.

This clone was counted only a few times. These gene names are mouse names. The read terminates 4 residues before the CDR3 end, so the remaining end is supplied by the germline J gene. This chain uses TRBV4 with TRBJ2-3, with 7 bases matching TRBD2. The CDR3 has 14 residues. V trimming: 3 bases; J trimming: 1 base; junction bases outside the gene matches: 1. The V gene's germline CDR1 is LGHDT and CDR2 YNNKQL (reference sequence). CDR3 protein: CASSYLGGAETLYF. CDR3 DNA, as far as it was read: TGTGCCAGCAGCTATCTGGGGGGTGCAGAA.

This clone was counted between two and nine times. The gene names here belong to mouse. Sequencing ends 4 residues short of the CDR3 end; the germline J gene provides the rest. The chain uses TRBV19 and TRBJ2-7; D unresolved. V lost 5 bases to trimming and J lost 0 bases, with 12 bases between them. The CDR3 consists of 14 residues. The germline V gene has CDR1 FNHDT and CDR2 SITEND (reference sequence). CDR3 DNA, as far as it was read: TGTGCCAGCAGATCACAGAGGAGCTCCTAT. Protein product: CASRSQRSSY. The CDR3, in full, reads CASRSQRSSYEQYF.

This clone has just a few counts. Mouse gene names apply. Read sequence stops 4 residues before the CDR3 end, and the germline J gene provides the missing end. The V gene is TRBV13-3, the J gene TRBJ2-3, with 7 bases aligning to TRBD2. The germline V gene encodes CDR1 NNHDY and CDR2 SYVADS. There are 16 residues in the CDR3. The V and J ends lost 0 bases and 0 bases, in that order; junction bases with no gene match: 4. The CDR3 bases that were read are TGTGCCAGCAGTGATGTCTTCTGGGGGAGTGCAGAA. It specifies CASSDVFWGSAE. The whole CDR3 sequence reads CASSDVFWGSAETLYF.

About this clone: Gene and germline names: mouse. CDR3 loop: CASSDPPGGVTEVFF. CDR3 DNA (partial): TGTGCCAGCAGTGATCCCCCAGGGGGCGTCACA. The chain has TRBV13-1 and TRBJ1-1, with TRBD1 matching 8 bases. The read ends 4 residues shy of where the CDR3 ends; the end is completed using the germline J gene. CDR1 is NSHNY and CDR2 is SYGAGN in the germline V gene. The CDR3 extends over 15 amino acids. Trimming at V came to 1 base and at J to 4 bases, leaving 6 bases not matched to a gene.